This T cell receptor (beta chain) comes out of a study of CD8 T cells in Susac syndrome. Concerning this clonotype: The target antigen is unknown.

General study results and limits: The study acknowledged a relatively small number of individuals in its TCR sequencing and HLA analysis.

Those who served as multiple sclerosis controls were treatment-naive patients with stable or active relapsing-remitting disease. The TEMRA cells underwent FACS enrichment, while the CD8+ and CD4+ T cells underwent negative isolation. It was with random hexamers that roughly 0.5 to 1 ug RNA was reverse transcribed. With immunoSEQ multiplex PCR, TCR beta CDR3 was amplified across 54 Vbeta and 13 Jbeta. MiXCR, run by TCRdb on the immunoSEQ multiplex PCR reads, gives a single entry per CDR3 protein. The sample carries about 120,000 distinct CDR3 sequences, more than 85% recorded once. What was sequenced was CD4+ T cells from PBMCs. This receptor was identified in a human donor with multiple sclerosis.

CDR3 in amino acids: CSAGRDSGGNEQFF. The CDR3 DNA reads as TGCAGCGCTGGACGCGACAGCGGTGGGAATGAGCAGTTCTTC. V and J are TRBV29-1 and TRBJ2-1; the D gene could be TRBD1 or TRBD2 (5 bases each). This CDR3 contains 14 residues. V lost 7 bases, J lost 7 bases, and 20 bases lay in between. Germline CDR1 is SQVTM and CDR2 is ANQGSEA.